One sample yielded the 22 T cell receptor beta chains listed below, sequenced in a study of blood T cell repertoires in COVID-19. Using immunoSEQ multiplex PCR, the repertoire was profiled, and TCRdb retains in-frame clones only, with some absent. The sample has about 300,000 clones; approximately 81% are singletons. The source material was PBMCs or T cells enriched from blood (not recorded which). The receptors here all came from a woman between 45 and 65 years old who had recovered from COVID-19.

The chain has TRBV7-9 and TRBJ1-4; 12 bases align to TRBD1. V shed 4 bases and J 14 bases; nucleotides not matched to a gene: 14. CDR1 and CDR2 (germline): SEHNR, FQNEAQ (reference sequence). The CDR3 runs 16 residues. This chain's CDR3 is CASSSLAGTGGSDLFF. The CDR3 nucleotides read TGTGCCAGCAGCTCCTTAGCCGGGACAGGGGGCAGTGATCTGTTTTTT.

The chain is built from TRBV30 and TRBJ1-3, with a tentative D call TRBD1 (5 bases). Between the trimmed V and J ends, which lost 3 bases and 0 bases, there was a span of 9 bases. The CDR3 covers 14 residues. Germline V gives CDR1 GTSNPN, CDR2 SVGIG (reference sequence). DNA for the CDR3: TGTGCCTGGAGGGGGCTGAACTCTGGAAACACCATATATTTT. Protein: CAWRGLNSGNTIYF. The complete variable domain, with remaining parts taken from reference TRBV30 and TRBJ1-3, reads SQTIHQWPATLVQPVGSPLSLECTVEGTSNPNLYWYRQAAGRGLQLLFYSVGIGQISSEVPQNLSASRPQDRQFILSSKKLLLSDSGFYLCAWRGLNSGNTIYFGEGSWLTVV.

This sequence joins TRBV16 and TRBJ1-5; TRBD1 agrees at 7 bases. This CDR3 is 17 amino acids long. The germline V gene has CDR1 KGHSY and CDR2 FQNENV. After removal of 3 bases from V and 1 base from J, the junction contained 9 bases not matched to a gene. For the CDR3, the DNA is TGTGCCAGCAGCCAGCCCGGGGGCAGGGGGAGCAATCAGCCCCAGCATTTT. Translation: CASSQPGGRGSNQPQHF.

This clone appeared a single time. V usage is TRBV5-1 and J usage is TRBJ1-6, with D hard to call. V was trimmed by 1 base and J by 6 bases, leaving 23 bases between them. Germline CDR1 reads SGHRS; CDR2 reads YFSETQ. This CDR3 has 19 residues. The CDR3 sequence: CASSLIPSSSEGSNSPLHF. The CDR3 DNA reads TGCGCCAGCAGCTTGATTCCTTCGTCTTCTGAGGGAAGTAATTCACCCCTCCACTTT.

In this sample, this clone turned up once. The CDR3 protein is CASSLNGRGTPGELFF. CDR3 in DNA: TGTGCCAGCAGTTTAAACGGGAGAGGTACACCCGGGGAGCTGTTTTTT. The chain couples TRBV27 to TRBJ2-2; TRBD2 might be the D (6 bases). This CDR3 is built from 16 residues. Germline CDR1 is MNHEY and CDR2 is SMNVEV (reference sequence). V was cut by 2 bases and J by 6 bases, with 16 bases left in between.

The chain joins TRBV7-3 to TRBJ2-1; D might be TRBD2 (5 bases). Trimming left V 0 bases short and J 5 bases short, with 11 bases between. The CDR3 totals 15 residues. Germline CDR1 SGHTA, CDR2 FQGTGA. This CDR3 reads CASSLTPAENNEQFF. The DNA of the CDR3 is TGTGCCAGCAGCTTAACTCCAGCGGAGAACAATGAGCAGTTCTTC.

The J gene is TRBJ2-1, the V gene TRBV28; 7 nucleotides line up with TRBD1. CDR3 length equals 14 residues. Trimming at V came to 6 bases and at J to 7 bases, leaving 9 bases not matched to a gene. Germline V gene lookup returns CDR1 MDHEN and CDR2 SYDVKM. This CDR3 is CASSPRTGNNEQFF. The CDR3 DNA reads as TGTGCCAGCAGCCCCCGGACAGGTAATAATGAGCAGTTCTTC.

The rearrangement links TRBV5-1 to TRBJ1-4, with 9 positions matching TRBD1. This CDR3 contains 20 residues. The V segment lost 6 bases and the J segment 8 bases; nucleotides outside the gene matches: 26. The V gene's germline CDR1 is SGHRS and CDR2 YFSETQ. CDR3 sequence (DNA): TGCGCCAGCACCGGGACAGGGTTTTCGACCAATCTTCACACCGCAGAAAAACTGTTTTTT. Translated: CASTGTGFSTNLHTAEKLFF.

The CDR3 nucleotides are TGTGCCAGCAGTTACCCCGCTACCCTTCTAGCGGGAGTACGTGGGTATGAGCAGTTCTTC. Residues: CASSYPATLLAGVRGYEQFF. This chain links TRBV6-2 or TRBV6-3 with TRBJ2-1; 10 positions agree with TRBD2. This CDR3 is built from 20 residues. CDR1 and CDR2 (germline): MNHEY, SVGEGT. V lost 2 bases, J lost 8 bases, and 21 bases stayed unmatched.

The rearrangement uses TRBV3-1 (or the pseudogene TRBV3-2) and TRBJ1-4, with D uncertain. The CDR3 contains 14 residues. Trimming removed 4 bases at V and 0 bases at J, with 6 bases between. Germline values: CDR1 LGHDT, CDR2 YNNKEL (reference sequence). DNA of the CDR3: TGTGCCAGCAGCCTTAGATCAACTAATGAAAAACTGTTTTTT. Protein: CASSLRSTNEKLFF.

The DNA for the CDR3 is TGCGCCAGCAGCTTAACAGGGACCGGCTATTCACCCCTCCACTTT. This translates into CASSLTGTGYSPLHF. V is TRBV5-1 and J is TRBJ1-6, with TRBD1 as a possible D gene (6 bases). The germline V gene has CDR1 SGHRS and CDR2 YFSETQ. Trimming removed 2 bases at V and 8 bases at J, with 14 bases between. The CDR3 runs to 15 residues. Using reference TRBV5-1 and TRBJ1-6 for the parts outside the CDR3, the full variable domain is KAGVTQTPRYLIKTRGQQVTLSCSPISGHRSVSWYQQTPGQGLQFLFEYFSETQRNKGNFPGRFSGRQFSNSRSEMNVSTLELGDSALYLCASSLTGTGYSPLHFGNGTRLTVT.

The DNA for the CDR3 is TGTGCGACAACGCGGGGACTGAGGGAAAAACTGTTTTTT. Encoded protein: CATTRGLREKLFF. V gene TRBV19 combines with J gene TRBJ1-4; tentative D call: TRBD1 (5 bases). The CDR3 consists of 13 residues. Germline V gives CDR1 LNHDA, CDR2 SQIVND (reference sequence). The variable domain in full, with the rest retrieved from reference TRBV19 and TRBJ1-4, is DGGITQSPKYLFRKEGQNVTLSCEQNLNHDAMYWYRQDPGQGLRLIYYSQIVNDFQKGDIAEGYSVSREKKESFPLTVTSAQKNPTAFYLCATTRGLREKLFFGSGTQLSVL.

The gene calls are TRBV4-3 and TRBJ1-2, with a weak D call TRBD1 (5 bases). Germline V gives CDR1 LGHNA, CDR2 YSLEER. Trimming shortened V by 4 bases and J by 3 bases, and 9 bases separated the two germline ends. This CDR3 has 13 residues. CDR3 region: CASSRRVDYGYTF. The CDR3 bases are TGCGCCAGCAGCCGCAGGGTGGACTATGGCTACACCTTC.

CDR3 DNA: TGTGCCAGCAGCTTGGCAGGGCTCACGGGTGGCTACACCTTC. It is translated as CASSLAGLTGGYTF. The chain carries TRBV5-4 and TRBJ1-2, with D possibly matching TRBD1 (5 bases). The CDR3 is made up of 14 amino acids. Trimming cost V 0 bases and J 7 bases, with 13 bases left between them. CDR1 and CDR2 from the germline V gene are SGHNT and YYREEE (reference sequence).

This chain links TRBV5-5 with TRBJ1-4; no clear D. The V end lost 4 bases, the J end lost 0 bases, and 16 bases lay between the germline ends. CDR1 and CDR2 from the germline V gene are SGHKS and YYEKEE (reference sequence). This CDR3 contains 17 residues. CDR3 protein: CASSPGRVGTTNEKLFF. In DNA form, the CDR3 reads TGTGCCAGCAGCCCCGGGAGGGTTGGCACAACTAATGAAAAACTGTTTTTT.

J is TRBJ1-1 and V is TRBV9; possibly TRBD1 for D (5 bases). V lost 3 bases to trimming and J lost 1 base, with 16 bases between them. Per germline, CDR1 SGDLS and CDR2 YYNGEE. The CDR3 covers 16 residues. The CDR3 reads CASSETVGTTNTEAFF. For the CDR3, the DNA is TGTGCCAGCAGCGAGACAGTGGGGACTACGAACACTGAAGCTTTCTTT.

The J gene is TRBJ1-1, the V gene TRBV7-9; D is unresolved. Germline assignment: CDR1 SEHNR and CDR2 FQNEAQ (reference sequence). With 2 bases removed from V and 4 bases from J, the gap between germline ends came to 14 bases. The CDR3 is 15 amino acids. CDR3 residues: CASSLSPGRVTEAFF. CDR3 sequence (DNA): TGTGCCAGCAGCTTATCGCCTGGGAGGGTCACTGAAGCTTTCTTT. The entire variable domain, with the rest obtained from reference TRBV7-9 and TRBJ1-1, is as follows: DTGVSQNPRHKITKRGQNVTFRCDPISEHNRLYWYRQTLGQGPEFLTYFQNEAQLEKSRLLSDRFSAERPKGSFSTLEIQRTEQGDSAMYLCASSLSPGRVTEAFFGQGTRLTVV.

The chain has TRBV6-6 and TRBJ1-4; a weak D match, TRBD1 (5 bases). The CDR3 has 14 amino acids. Germline values: CDR1 MNHNY, CDR2 SVGAGI (reference sequence). The ends were cut back, 0 bases at V and 8 bases at J, with 10 bases in the middle. CDR3 DNA: TGTGCCAGCAGTTACTCCGGCAGGGCGGAAAAACTGTTTTTT. Translating gives CASSYSGRAEKLFF.

The chain carries TRBV24-1 and TRBJ2-3, with 7 bases matching TRBD2. Germline assignment: CDR1 KGHDR and CDR2 SFDVKD. CDR3 size: 16 residues. V lost 5 bases to trimming and J lost 1 base; unmatched junction nucleotides: 8. DNA for the CDR3: TGTGCCACCAGTGCGCGGGAGCCCCGGGGCACAGATACGCAGTATTTT. Its protein product is CATSAREPRGTDTQYF.

V is TRBV30 and J is TRBJ2-5; 9 bases agree with TRBD2. V trimming: 1 base; J trimming: 5 bases; junction bases outside the gene matches: 8. The CDR3 spans 15 residues. In germline, CDR1 is GTSNPN, CDR2 SVGIG (reference sequence). The DNA for the CDR3 is TGTGCCTGGAGTGCGGCCGGCGGGAGGGGGGAGACCCAGTACTTC. It is translated as CAWSAAGGRGETQYF.

The genes are TRBV19 and TRBJ2-1; tentative D call: TRBD2 (6 bases). This CDR3 is built from 13 residues. Trimming cost V 5 bases and J 6 bases, with 11 bases left between them. CDR1 is LNHDA, CDR2 SQIVND, per germline (reference sequence). The CDR3 region is CASSPGLFNEQFF. The CDR3 DNA sequence: TGTGCCAGTAGTCCGGGACTCTTCAATGAGCAGTTCTTC.

The chain employs TRBV6-5 and TRBJ2-7, with 10 bases identical to TRBD2. Looked up from germline, CDR1 is MNHEY and CDR2 is SVGAGI. There are 16 residues in the CDR3. Losses at the gene ends were 4 bases for V and 5 bases for J; bases not matched to a gene: 11. The CDR3 DNA reads as TGTGCCAGCAGTTCCCCAGGAGTAGCGGGGGGAAACGAGCAGTACTTC. The encoded protein is CASSSPGVAGGNEQYF.